A single sample gave rise to the 32 T cell receptor beta chains below, sequenced in a study of Ad26.COV2.S vaccination and SARS-CoV-2 variants. Specified treatment: roughly 18 received Ad26.COV2.S at low or high dose, single or two shots; roughly five received placebo; per-sample allocation not given. Samples were taken on day 63 after the first vaccine or placebo injection. Sequencing used immunoSEQ multiplex PCR; TCRdb keeps in-frame clones, though not all of them. The table lists about 680,000 clones, 70% to 90% of them singletons. Sequenced here: peripheral blood, sampled in a trial of Ad26.COV2.S vaccine versus placebo. These receptors were obtained from a person aged 18-65 years who received the Ad26.COV2.S COVID-19 vaccine or a placebo.

The V gene is TRBV19, the J gene TRBJ2-1; 8 bases fit TRBD2. Germline loops: CDR1 LNHDA, CDR2 SQIVND (reference sequence). There are 13 residues in the CDR3. J was trimmed by 9 bases and V by 6 bases; bases with no gene match: 7. The DNA of the CDR3 is TGTGCCAGTAGCGGGAGGGTGGAGGGTGAGCAGTTCTTC. Translation gives CASSGRVEGEQFF.

The rearrangement uses TRBV2 and TRBJ1-5, with TRBD1 as a possible D gene (5 bases). The CDR3 extends over 14 amino acids. Germline lookup yields CDR1 SNHLY and CDR2 FYNNEI. Deletions cut 3 bases from V and 7 bases from J, with 13 bases between. Here the CDR3 reads CASSEEGRNQPQHF. The CDR3 DNA follows: TGTGCCAGCAGTGAGGAGGGACGGAACCAGCCCCAGCATTTT.

The chain recombines TRBV9 with TRBJ1-1; a possible D gene is TRBD1 (5 bases). V dropped 3 bases and J dropped 0 bases, with 9 bases sitting between them. The CDR3 totals 14 residues. Germline CDR1 SGDLS, CDR2 YYNGEE. The CDR3, as DNA: TGTGCCAGCAGCGAGGGGACGATGAACACTGAAGCTTTCTTT. The encoded protein is CASSEGTMNTEAFF.

This rearrangement joins TRBV19 to TRBJ1-3; 8 positions agree with TRBD1. Germline trimming cut 4 bases from V and 4 bases from J; bases unmatched to any gene: 3. From germline, CDR1 is LNHDA and CDR2 SQIVND (reference sequence). The CDR3 consists of 14 residues. The CDR3 is CASSTRGRGNTIYF. For the CDR3, the DNA is TGTGCCAGTAGTACCAGGGGGCGAGGAAACACCATATATTTT.

The chain couples TRBV29-1 to TRBJ2-2; 7 bases match TRBD1. V was clipped by 6 bases and J by 2 bases; unmatched bases: 6. Germline V lookup: CDR1 SQVTM, CDR2 ANQGSEA. This CDR3 is built from 14 residues. Here the CDR3 reads CSVQDRTNTGELFF. In DNA form, the CDR3 reads TGCAGCGTCCAGGACAGGACCAACACCGGGGAGCTGTTTTTT.

The gene calls are TRBV18 and TRBJ1-4; the D gene is possibly TRBD1 (5 bases). The CDR3 runs to 14 residues. Germline V gene lookup returns CDR1 KGHSH and CDR2 LQKENI. The V gene lost 6 bases and the J gene lost 8 bases, with 16 bases spanning the gap. CDR3 sequence reads: CASSNGAPLEKLFF. In nucleotides, the CDR3 is TGTGCCAGCTCGAACGGGGCCCCGCTAGAAAAACTGTTTTTT.

V usage is TRBV5-1 and J usage is TRBJ1-2; D is possibly TRBD1 (5 bases). The CDR3 sequence is 16 residues long. Trimming shortened V by 0 bases and J by 2 bases, and 14 bases separated the two germline ends. Germline CDR1 is SGHRS and CDR2 is YFSETQ. The DNA of the CDR3 is TGCGCCAGCAGCTTGGCCGGGCAGGGAACGAACTATGGCTACACCTTC. It is translated as CASSLAGQGTNYGYTF.

The chain employs TRBV5-4 and TRBJ1-1; D is perhaps TRBD1 (5 bases). Looked up from germline, CDR1 is SGHNT and CDR2 is YYREEE (reference sequence). The V end lost 1 base, the J end lost 1 base, and 14 bases lay between the germline ends. The CDR3 covers 16 residues. For the CDR3, the DNA is TGTGCCAGCAGCTTGCTTCCGGGCCAGGGGAACACTGAAGCTTTCTTT. Translated: CASSLLPGQGNTEAFF.

V gene TRBV19 combines with J gene TRBJ2-7; the match to TRBD2 covers 9 bases. The ends lost 5 bases at V and 2 bases at J; junction bases unmatched: 4. Germline lookup yields CDR1 LNHDA and CDR2 SQIVND (reference sequence). The length of the CDR3 is 14 residues. CDR3 amino acids: CASSVAGDPYEQYF. The CDR3 DNA reads TGTGCCAGTAGTGTAGCGGGGGACCCCTACGAGCAGTACTTC.

The rearrangement links TRBV7-2 to TRBJ2-1, with TRBD2 as a possible D gene (6 bases). There are 12 residues in the CDR3. V lost 1 base and J 12 bases, leaving 10 bases between the germline ends. The germline CDR1 and CDR2 sequences are SGHTA and FQGNSA. The CDR3: CASSLEEGRQFF. The CDR3 nucleotides read TGTGCCAGCAGCTTAGAGGAGGGACGGCAGTTCTTC.

The chain employs TRBV29-1 and TRBJ2-7, with TRBD2 as a possible D gene (6 bases). CDR1 and CDR2 from the germline V gene are SQVTM and ANQGSEA. This CDR3 contains 13 residues. Trimming cost V 6 bases and J 6 bases, with 18 bases left between them. This chain's CDR3 is CSVRAGGNSEQYF. CDR3 sequence (DNA): TGCAGCGTGAGGGCCGGAGGGAACTCCGAGCAGTACTTC.

Here the CDR3 reads CAWGRGATTDTQYF. CDR3 sequence (DNA): TGTGCCTGGGGCCGGGGGGCCACGACAGATACGCAGTATTTT. The V call is TRBV30, the J call TRBJ2-3; D perhaps matches TRBD2 (7 bases). The CDR3 has 14 amino acids. The V gene lost 5 bases and the J gene lost 3 bases, with 15 bases spanning the gap. The germline V gene has CDR1 GTSNPN and CDR2 SVGIG (reference sequence).

The V gene is TRBV11-2, the J gene TRBJ2-7; 11 nucleotides align to TRBD2. The CDR3 has 17 residues. Germline CDR1 SGHAT, CDR2 FQNNGV. Trimming removed 4 bases from V and 4 bases from J; junction bases left unmatched: 12. The CDR3 spells CASSSYSGRARVYEQYF. CDR3 sequence (DNA): TGTGCCAGCAGCTCCTATAGCGGGAGGGCCCGGGTTTACGAGCAGTACTTC.

The CDR3 nucleotides read TGTGCCAGTAGTATAGACGGGCGGAACTATGGCTACACCTTC. Its translation: CASSIDGRNYGYTF. The V gene is TRBV19, the J gene TRBJ1-2; no clear D gene. The V and J ends lost 0 bases and 2 bases respectively, with 7 bases between them. Per the germline V gene, CDR1 is LNHDA and CDR2 is SQIVND (reference sequence). This CDR3 has 14 amino acids.

This chain uses TRBV5-1 with TRBJ2-6, with TRBD2 as a possible D gene (6 bases). Germline CDR1 and CDR2: SGHRS and YFSETQ. CDR3 length: 15 amino acids. Trimming removed 4 bases at V and 1 base at J, with 9 bases between. The DNA for the CDR3 is TGCGCCAGCAGCCCCGCGGGGTCTGGGGCCAACGTCCTGACTTTC. Translating gives CASSPAGSGANVLTF.

The genes are TRBV27 and TRBJ2-1; TRBD2 is a possible D gene (5 bases). The CDR3 has 15 amino acids. From germline, CDR1 is MNHEY and CDR2 SMNVEV (reference sequence). Trimming cost V 2 bases and J 4 bases, with 12 bases left between them. Here the CDR3 reads CASSLRSGSYNEQFF. CDR3 DNA sequence: TGTGCCAGCAGTTTACGCTCGGGATCGTACAATGAGCAGTTCTTC.

The chain uses TRBV10-3 and TRBJ2-5, with TRBD2 matching over 10 bases. The CDR3 sequence is 13 residues long. J was trimmed by 4 bases and V by 10 bases; bases with no gene match: 6. Germline lookup yields CDR1 ENHRY and CDR2 SYGVKD. The CDR3 region is CATSGRNGETQYF. The CDR3 coding sequence is TGTGCCACTAGCGGGAGAAATGGAGAGACCCAGTACTTC.

V is TRBV18 and J is TRBJ2-7, with D possibly being TRBD1 or TRBD2 (5 bases each). The CDR3 sequence is 13 residues long. V was cut by 4 bases and J by 2 bases, with 9 bases left in between. Germline values: CDR1 KGHSH, CDR2 LQKENI. The CDR3 loop is CASSREGPYEQYF. CDR3 nucleotide sequence: TGTGCCAGCTCACGTGAGGGGCCCTACGAGCAGTACTTC.

The J gene is TRBJ2-2, the V gene TRBV2, with TRBD2 as a possible D gene (6 bases). The CDR3 has 12 amino acids. Germline CDR1 and CDR2: SNHLY and FYNNEI. V was shortened by 7 bases and J by 4 bases, with 7 bases between the two germline ends. The CDR3 DNA follows: TGTGCCAGCATGGGGGGCACCGGGGAGCTGTTTTTT. It codes for CASMGGTGELFF.

The genes are TRBV7-2 and TRBJ2-7; no reliable D call. This CDR3 has 15 residues. Looked up from germline, CDR1 is SGHTA and CDR2 is FQGNSA. Trimming took 5 bases from V and 4 from J, leaving 18 bases between them. CDR3 amino acids: CASSQWAGEAYEQYF. Written as DNA, the CDR3 is TGTGCCAGCAGCCAATGGGCAGGCGAGGCTTACGAGCAGTACTTC.

V and J are TRBV25-1 and TRBJ2-2; 11 nucleotides match TRBD2. Per the germline V gene, CDR1 is MGHDK and CDR2 is SYGVNS. V dropped 3 bases and J dropped 4; count of bases not matched to a gene: 4. The length of the CDR3 is 16 residues. The CDR3 is CASSDRSGRGTGELFF. As DNA, the CDR3 is TGTGCCAGCAGTGATCGTAGCGGGAGGGGCACCGGGGAGCTGTTTTTT.

The chain joins TRBV19 to TRBJ1-2; D unresolved. V shed 5 bases and J shed 1 base, with 11 bases lying between them. The CDR3 covers 14 residues. CDR1 is LNHDA and CDR2 is SQIVND in the germline V gene (reference sequence). The chain's CDR3 is CASSGSGFNYGYTF. CDR3 nucleotides: TGTGCCAGTAGTGGGTCCGGGTTTAACTATGGCTACACCTTC.

The rearrangement links TRBV27 to TRBJ1-2; TRBD1 aligns across 8 bases. Unmatched junction bases numbered 8, after V lost 4 bases and J lost 4 bases. The germline gives CDR1 MNHEY, CDR2 SMNVEV (reference sequence). The CDR3 length is 15 residues. CDR3 coding DNA: TGTGCCAGCAGTTCGCAGGGGGCGCAGGTCTATGGCTACACCTTC. This gives the protein CASSSQGAQVYGYTF.

The chain recombines TRBV7-2 with TRBJ1-5; D possibly corresponds to TRBD1 (5 bases). The CDR3 totals 15 residues. The germline V gene encodes CDR1 SGHTA and CDR2 FQGNSA. Trimming shortened V by 4 bases and J by 0 bases, and 10 bases separated the two germline ends. CDR3 residues: CASSSRDHSNQPQHF. Here the CDR3 DNA reads TGTGCCAGCAGCTCCCGGGACCATAGCAATCAGCCCCAGCATTTT.

The chain couples TRBV4-1 to TRBJ2-7; tentatively, D is TRBD1 or TRBD2 (5 bases each). This CDR3 comprises 15 residues. Germline V CDR1 and CDR2: MGHRA, YSYEKL. Trimming took 1 base from V and 3 from J, leaving 13 bases between them. CDR3 nucleotides: TGCGCCAGCAGCCAAGTTTCGGGGCGGTACTACGAGCAGTACTTC. The encoded protein is CASSQVSGRYYEQYF.

The J gene is TRBJ2-5, the V gene TRBV2, with no clear D. The CDR3 totals 12 residues. Trimming pared 7 bases from V and 1 base from J, leaving 7 bases between. Germline V gene lookup returns CDR1 SNHLY and CDR2 FYNNEI. The CDR3 DNA follows: TGTGCCAGCATAAAGGCCCAAGAGACCCAGTACTTC. It codes for CASIKAQETQYF.

This chain links TRBV19 with TRBJ2-6; 8 bases match TRBD1. Trimming removed 5 bases from V and 0 bases from J; junction bases left unmatched: 12. In germline, CDR1 is LNHDA, CDR2 SQIVND (reference sequence). The CDR3 has 19 amino acids. The CDR3 region is CASSVRDRPTRSGANVLTF. The CDR3 DNA follows: TGTGCCAGTAGTGTCCGGGACAGGCCCACCCGCTCTGGGGCCAACGTCCTGACTTTC.

The chain employs TRBV3-1 (or the pseudogene TRBV3-2) and TRBJ2-3; 8 bases are shared with TRBD2. The V gene end was trimmed by 4 bases and the J gene end by 2 bases; junction bases not matched to a gene: 5. Germline V lookup: CDR1 LGHDT, CDR2 YNNKEL (reference sequence). The CDR3 contains 15 residues. The CDR3 DNA is TGTGCCAGCAGCCTCACTAGCGGCTACACAGATACGCAGTATTTT. Residues: CASSLTSGYTDTQYF.

The chain carries TRBV25-1 and TRBJ2-7; 7 bases map to TRBD2. Germline CDR1 reads MGHDK; CDR2 reads SYGVNS. Trimming at V came to 2 bases and at J to 3 bases, leaving 7 bases not matched to a gene. This CDR3 contains 15 residues. This CDR3 is CASSELGGVDYEQYF. The CDR3 DNA reads as TGTGCCAGCAGTGAACTGGGAGGGGTAGACTACGAGCAGTACTTC.

This chain connects TRBV5-1 to TRBJ2-7; TRBD2 matches at 7 bases. CDR1 is SGHRS and CDR2 is YFSETQ in the germline V gene. V was pared by 4 bases and J by 4 bases, with 8 bases of the junction left unmatched. The CDR3 loop spans 14 amino acids. In DNA, the CDR3 is TGCGCCAGCAGCCTGGGGGAGGGCCAGTACGAGCAGTACTTC. Amino acid sequence: CASSLGEGQYEQYF.

This clone was seen only a few times. The rearrangement links TRBV5-1 to TRBJ2-1, with 8 bases aligning to TRBD2. Losses at the gene ends were 4 bases for V and 6 bases for J; bases not matched to a gene: 12. The CDR3 loop spans 16 amino acids. CDR1 and CDR2 (germline): SGHRS, YFSETQ. CDR3 nucleotides: TGCGCCAGCAGCGGCGGCGCGGGAGGCAGTCGCAATGAGCAGTTCTTC. It encodes CASSGGAGGSRNEQFF.

The chain is built from TRBV12-3 or TRBV12-4 and TRBJ2-3; no clear D gene. With 7 bases removed from V and 2 bases from J, the gap between germline ends came to 10 bases. This CDR3 region has 13 residues. DNA of the CDR3: TGTGCCAGCACCCTCCGGCCCACAGATACGCAGTATTTT. Residues: CASTLRPTDTQYF.